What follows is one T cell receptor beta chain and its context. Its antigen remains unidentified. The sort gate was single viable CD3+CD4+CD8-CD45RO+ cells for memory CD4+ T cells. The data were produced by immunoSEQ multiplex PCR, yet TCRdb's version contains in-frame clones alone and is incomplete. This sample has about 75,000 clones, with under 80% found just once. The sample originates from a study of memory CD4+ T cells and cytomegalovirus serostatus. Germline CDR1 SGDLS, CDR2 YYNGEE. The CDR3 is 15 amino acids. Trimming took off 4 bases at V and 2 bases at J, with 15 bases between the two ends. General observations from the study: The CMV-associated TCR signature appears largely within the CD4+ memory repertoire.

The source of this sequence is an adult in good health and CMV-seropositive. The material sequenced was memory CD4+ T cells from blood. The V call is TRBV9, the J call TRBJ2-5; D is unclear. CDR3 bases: TGTGCCAGCAGCCCAAGCCTGGCAGCGCAAGAGACCCAGTACTTC. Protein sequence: CASSPSLAAQETQYF.